This T cell receptor beta chain emerged from a study of early T cells in non-severe SARS-CoV-2 infection (dated by TCRdb to the early 2020s). With regard to the full study: Bulk RNA from unsorted whole blood was used for TCR sequencing, so alpha and beta chains could not be paired.

Paper-wide results and their limitations: Matching against VDJdb was skewed toward anti-spike CD8 responses, likely underestimated virus-specific expansions, and missed private and CD4 specificities.

The CDR3 sequence holds 13 residues, the cysteine and phenylalanine included. The DNA shown is the 39-base CDR3, in frame from base 1. Trimming removed 3 bases from V and 4 bases from J; the gene matches leave 2 bases unexplained. Via the germline V gene, CDR1 is SGHAT and CDR2 FQNNGV. The study was a case-control design nested within a healthcare worker cohort in London, UK, with weekly nasopharyngeal swab PCR tests and blood sampling. Healthcare workers were recruited between 23 and 31 March 2020, during the week of the UK lockdown, and were followed weekly for up to roughly 16 weeks. Libraries were constructed by 5' RACE. The listed sequencing device is NextSeq 500. In the TCR library protocol, unique molecular identifiers were attached to individual cDNA molecules to correct for PCR bias and sequencing error. TCR alpha and beta chains were both sequenced, and the abundances of alpha and beta sequences in each sample were closely correlated with each other. The original methods were these. V gene, J gene and CDR3 annotation of TCR sequences was performed with Decombinator V4. TCRs were defined as expanded if a significant change between any two time points was detected under a Poisson model with p below 0.0001. TCR abundances were normalised to the total number of TCRs sequenced per sample and were expressed as counts per million. MAIT TCRs were defined by TRAV1-2 paired with TRAJ12, TRAJ20 or TRAJ33, and iNKT TCRs by TRAV10 paired with TRAJ18. VDJdb, accessed 1 November 2021, was searched for CMV, EBV and SARS-CoV-2 annotated TCRs, excluding TCRs annotated for multiple antigens. The raw public reads went through TCRdb reprocessing: fastp at Q25, MiXCR clone calling, in-frame beta chains kept. Records with the same CDR3 protein are collapsed into one entry carrying the most frequent genes and DNA. TCRdb, not the original authors, processed these V and J calls. This sample gives 60,000 to 75,000 distinct CDR3 sequences in total; 12% of them show up just once. The top ten constitute more than 5.5% of the sample.

As regards this clonotype: The antigen it recognizes is unknown. Base qualities are missing; no much larger clone stands one base away.

The sequence is built from TRBV11-2 and TRBJ2-7, with TRBD1 identical over 8 junction bases. What was sequenced was whole blood. This clonotype was sampled from an adult who was a healthcare worker with PCR-confirmed SARS-CoV-2 infection or an uninfected control (not recorded which). The CDR3 protein: CASSFTGGYEQYF. The DNA is as follows: TGTGCCAGCAGCTTTACAGGGGGGTACGAGCAGTACTTC. Reference TRBV11-2 and TRBJ2-7 genes cover what lies past the CDR3, so the full variable domain is EAGVAQSPRYKIIEKRQSVAFWCNPISGHATLYWYQQILGQGPKLLIQFQNNGVVDDSQLPKDRFSAERLKGVDSTLKIQPAKLEDSAVYLCASSFTGGYEQYFGPGTRLTVT.